Each of the 12 T cell receptor beta chains below was sequenced from the same sample in a study of tumor and adjacent non-tumor tissue in lung cancer. A modified ARM-PCR protocol with three rounds of nested PCR amplified TCRbeta. TCRdb processed the multiplex PCR reads anew with MiXCR; each CDR3 protein has one entry. The sample lists roughly 90,000 distinct CDR3 sequences; approximately 73% were seen once. RNA was extracted from bulk tissue without any cell sorting. More than 3 cm separated this lung sample from the edge of the tumor. The sample consisted of distant non-tumor lung tissue. These receptors were obtained from a woman aged 50 to 65 with non-small cell lung cancer.

About this clonotype itself: In this CDR3 the conserved last residue, phenylalanine or tryptophan, is missing, so a read error is likely. The chain uses TRBV12-3 or TRBV12-4 and TRBJ2-2; 7 bases are a match to TRBD1. This CDR3 is 16 amino acids long. CDR3 bases: TGTGCCAGCACTTTAGTGACAGGGACAAACACCGGGGAGCTGTTTTAT. This gives the protein CASTLVTGTNTGELFY.

CDR3: CASSFRAGGYTGELFF. The CDR3 DNA reads as TGTGCCAGCAGTTTCAGGGCAGGGGGGTACACCGGGGAGCTGTTTTTT. The chain is built from TRBV12-3 or TRBV12-4 and TRBJ2-2, with D tentatively TRBD1 (7 bases). Trimming took off 3 bases at V and 3 bases at J, with 14 bases between the two ends. The CDR3 is 16 amino acids.

Comment on this clonotype: The missing conserved phenylalanine or tryptophan at the end of this CDR3 makes a read error likely. V usage is TRBV29-1 and J usage is TRBJ2-2; 8 nucleotides align to TRBD1. The CDR3 contains 13 residues. Germline-derived CDR1 and CDR2 are SQVTM and ANQGSEA. Trimming took 8 bases from V and 3 from J; bases not matched to a gene: 5. CDR3 DNA: TGCAGCCTTCAGGGGGCGGACACCGGGGAGCTGTTTTCT. This gives the protein CSLQGADTGELFS.

As for this clonotype: Relative to the germline gene, one junction end is altered; a read error may explain this. V usage is TRBV11-1 and J usage is TRBJ2-1; D might be TRBD2 (6 bases). The germline gives CDR1 SGHAT, CDR2 FQDESV (reference sequence). CDR3 length equals 13 residues. CDR3 coding DNA: TGTGCCAGCAACGCAGCGGACTACAATGGGCAGTTCTTC. Translating it yields CASNAADYNGQFF.

For this clonotype: The junction and the germline gene differ at one end; a read error may be behind it. The chain links TRBV14 to TRBJ1-6; 7 bases agree with TRBD1. CDR3 length: 17 amino acids. Germline V CDR1 and CDR2: SGHDN, FVKESK. The CDR3 DNA follows: TGCGCCAGCTGCCAAGATCCCAGGGGGTTTTTAAATTCACCCCTCCACTTT. Translation gives CASCQDPRGFLNSPLHF.

The V gene is TRBV12-3 or TRBV12-4, the J gene TRBJ2-2, with D unclear. The CDR3 totals 14 residues. The V end lost 10 bases, the J end lost 7 bases, and 19 bases lay between the germline ends. The chain's CDR3 is CATSRMMGIGELFF. The DNA of the CDR3 is TGTGCCACCTCGCGAATGATGGGCATCGGGGAGCTGTTTTTT.

Worth noting for this clonotype: A read error may account for a junction end that differs from germline. The chain couples TRBV4-2 to TRBJ2-5; D is undetermined. Germline V lookup: CDR1 LGHNA, CDR2 YNFKEQ. CDR3 length equals 17 residues. The DNA of the CDR3 is TGTGCCAACAGCCAAGATTTGGGCGTGGGCCCTCGTGGGGCCCAGTACTTC. Translation gives CANSQDLGVGPRGAQYF.

This clonotype was seen a single time. The junction does not match germline at one end; this may be a read error. V usage is TRBV6-2 or TRBV6-3 and J usage is TRBJ2-2; weak D call: TRBD1 (5 bases). The CDR3 is 13 amino acids. Germline V lookup: CDR1 MNHEY, CDR2 SVGEGT. The CDR3 DNA follows: TGTACCAGCAGTTACTCAGACAGCGGGGAGCTGTTTTTT. This codes for CTSSYSDSGELFF.

The rearrangement links TRBV10-1 to TRBJ2-1, with D possibly being TRBD2 (5 bases). In germline, CDR1 is WNHNN, CDR2 SYGVQD (reference sequence). Trimming stripped 3 bases from V and 4 bases from J, with 13 bases between. The CDR3 is 15 residues long. This chain's CDR3 is CASSEISGRYNEQFF. CDR3 coding DNA: TGCGCCAGCAGTGAAATTAGTGGGAGATACAATGAGCAGTTCTTC.

This clonotype was seen repeatedly, ten times or more. This rearrangement joins TRBV28 to TRBJ1-6, with a tentative D call TRBD1 (5 bases). The CDR3 is 14 amino acids. Per germline, CDR1 MDHEN and CDR2 SYDVKM. The V and J ends lost 8 bases and 9 bases respectively, with 17 bases between them. Here the CDR3 reads CASGDSVDASPLHF. The CDR3 nucleotides are TGTGCCAGCGGGGACTCCGTAGATGCTTCACCCCTCCACTTT.

This clonotype was detected only a few times. The V gene is TRBV20-1, the J gene TRBJ2-1; TRBD2 might be the D (6 bases). V shed 7 bases and J shed 0 bases, with 19 bases lying between them. The V gene's germline CDR1 is DFQATT and CDR2 SNEGSKA (reference sequence). The CDR3 runs to 16 residues. In nucleotides, the CDR3 is TGCAGTGTTCTCCCCCTAGCGCTTCACTCCTACAATGAGCAGTTCTTC. Translating it yields CSVLPLALHSYNEQFF.

This clonotype was observed many times. V and J are TRBV5-4 and TRBJ1-1; D not certain. The V gene lost 4 bases and the J gene lost 4 bases, with 8 bases spanning the gap. The CDR3 consists of 12 residues. The germline CDR1 and CDR2 sequences are SGHNT and YYREEE (reference sequence). Here the CDR3 DNA reads TGTGCCAGCAGCCGGACGGGCACTGAAGCTTTCTTT. Translating gives CASSRTGTEAFF.